The clone carrying this TCR beta chain came up many times. From the multiplex PCR reads, TCRdb called clonotypes with MiXCR, one entry per CDR3 protein. The repertoire holds 200,000 to 250,000 distinct CDR3 sequences, with nearly 35% as singletons. These data come from a study of breast tumors, draining lymph nodes, adjacent tissues. Samples came from axillary lymph nodes draining the breast cancer. The TCR comes from a female donor with breast cancer. Some clones in this sample may be carry-over from other donors' samples. The sequenced material came from axillary lymph node tissue.

CDR3 sequence reads: CASSPPGLAKGGEQYF. The CDR3 bases are TGTGCCAGCAGTCCCCCGGGACTAGCGAAGGGAGGCGAGCAGTACTTC. This chain joins TRBV6-1 and TRBJ2-7; 10 bases fit TRBD2. Germline assignment: CDR1 MNHNS and CDR2 SASEGT. With 5 bases clipped from V and 6 bases from J, the junction kept 13 bases outside the gene matches. The CDR3 loop spans 16 amino acids.